This T cell receptor beta chain is drawn from a study of response to subunit inactivated influenza vaccine (dated by TCRdb to between 2017 and 2018). The study in broad terms: The study used deep quantitative T cell receptor repertoire profiling to track responses to a trivalent subunit inactivated influenza vaccine. General findings and caveats noted by the study authors: It was suggested by the authors that each seasonal influenza vaccination may recruit only a limited number of new T cells.

V and J are trimmed by 6 bases and 0 bases, and the gene matches miss 14 bases of the junction. Measured from the cysteine to the phenylalanine, the CDR3 is 18 residues long. The DNA shown is the 54-base CDR3, in frame from base 1. Per the germline V gene (reference sequence), MNHEY is the CDR1 and SMNVEV is the CDR2. Libraries were built with RT-PCR. The sequencer was an Illumina HiSeq 2500. TCRdb's own reprocessing of the public reads used fastp at Q25 and MiXCR and kept productive beta chains. Each CDR3 protein appears once, grouped with its most common genes and DNA. This sample lists approximately 700,000 distinct CDR3 sequences; about 15% were detected once. The ten largest account for approximately 10% of the sample. In the case of this clonotype: Its cognate antigen has yet to be identified. The record has no base qualities; no much larger clone is one base away.

This receptor was identified in a man over 45 who received an inactivated influenza vaccine. Donor details come from another sample of the same person, matched by shared clones. Here the chain combines TRBV27 and TRBJ2-1, and TRBD2 aligns with 7 junction nucleotides. Here the sequenced sample was PBMCs from blood, taken 11 to 12 days after vaccination. This receptor has the CDR3 CASRRGGSGPSSYNEQFF. The DNA sequence is as follows: TGTGCCAGCAGGCGGGGTGGTAGCGGGCCCAGCTCCTACAATGAGCAGTTCTTC.